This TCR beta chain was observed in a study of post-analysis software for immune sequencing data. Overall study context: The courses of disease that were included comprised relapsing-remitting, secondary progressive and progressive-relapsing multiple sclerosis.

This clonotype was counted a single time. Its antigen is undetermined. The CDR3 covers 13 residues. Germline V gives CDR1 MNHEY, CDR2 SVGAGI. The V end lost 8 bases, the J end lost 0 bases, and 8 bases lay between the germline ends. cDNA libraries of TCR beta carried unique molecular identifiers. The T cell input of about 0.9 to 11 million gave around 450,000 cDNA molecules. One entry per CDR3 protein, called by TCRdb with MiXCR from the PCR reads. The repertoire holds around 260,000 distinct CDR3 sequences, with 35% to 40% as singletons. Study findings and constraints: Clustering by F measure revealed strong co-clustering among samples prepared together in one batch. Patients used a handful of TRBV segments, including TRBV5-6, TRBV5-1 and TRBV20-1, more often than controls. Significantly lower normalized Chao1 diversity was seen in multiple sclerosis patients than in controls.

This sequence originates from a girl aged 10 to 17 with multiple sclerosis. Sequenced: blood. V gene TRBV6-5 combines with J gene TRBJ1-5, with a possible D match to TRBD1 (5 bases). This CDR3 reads CASGQGSNQPQHF. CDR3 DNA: TGTGCCAGCGGTCAGGGTAGCAATCAGCCCCAGCATTTT.